This T cell receptor (beta chain) was obtained from a study of blood T cells in healthy people across ages (dated by TCRdb to the mid-2010s). Study-wide context: In model experiments, roughly one uniquely barcoded TCR beta cDNA molecule per two T cells was captured by template switching. For two donors (one aged 18 to 30 and one aged 80 or older), the study analyzed two additional independent replicas of 1 million unique cDNA reads from the same blood draw. Donors were grouped into four age groups: young (average 16 years), middle-aged (39), aged (roughly 62) and long-lived (around 80). The study measured age-related changes in TCR beta repertoire diversity using deep sequencing normalized with unique cDNA molecular identifiers.

This clonotype has at least ten counts. What this receptor recognizes is not known. Nothing much larger sits one base from this clone, and base qualities are not available. Library construction relied on 5' RACE. The reads were generated on an Illumina HiSeq 2500. A second roughly 7 to 12 cycle PCR used a sample-barcoded 5' primer and a J-beta primer mix. A template-switch 5' adaptor carrying 12 random nucleotides introduced a unique molecular identifier onto each TCR beta cDNA molecule. Each sample yielded at least 3 million CDR3-containing paired-end reads. All of the RNA was converted into first-strand cDNA using the Mint cDNA synthesis kit, with a TRBC-specific oligonucleotide serving as the primer. After uracil-DNA glycosylase treatment, a first 18-cycle PCR used universal primers M1SS and BC2_uni_R on all cDNA. As for how the authors treated the data: Each sample was normalized by randomly selecting 1 million high-quality reads, each carrying a distinct molecular identifier. Reads with shared molecular identifiers were discarded instead of being binned into consensus sequences. MiTCR, run with a Q25 quality threshold and the strictest error-elimination algorithm, handled CDR3 identification, clonotype clustering and error correction. A nonparametric unseen species model with Euler transformation was used to estimate lower-bound total TCR beta diversity. TCRdb reran the public reads through fastp at Q25 and MiXCR, keeping productive beta chains. Each CDR3 protein gets just one entry, which takes the most common genes and DNA from the rows behind it. These V and J calls derive from TCRdb rather than the authors' analysis. The sample table lists some 890,000 distinct CDR3 sequences, almost 30% of them with a count of one. The ten largest clonotypes hold around 9.6% of the sample.

The germline V gene (reference sequence) yields DFQATT for CDR1 and SNEGSKA for CDR2. V lost 3 bases and J lost 7 bases; the stretch between them is 12 bases long. The CDR3 covers 12 residues, taking in both the cysteine and the phenylalanine. Of the read, only the CDR3 DNA is kept; its 36 bases are in frame from base 1. The investigation overall reported the following: Estimates of total diversity based on one million sequenced T cells were considered lower bounds and underestimates. Conclusive comparison of naive and antigen-experienced compartments was prevented by the profiling of bulk unsorted PBMCs. The long-lived group showed more naive CD4+ T cells, fewer expanded clones and increased TCR diversity than the aged group, suggesting age selection. The percentage of naive T cells measured by flow cytometry correlated strongly with observed TCR beta diversity. The CMV infection status of donors was not known, potentially confounding age-related changes in expanded clonotypes. Observed TCR beta diversity per million T cells fell roughly linearly with age, and a significant reduction was already apparent by age roughly 41.

Donors were a few dozen systemically healthy Caucasian individuals from Russia aged about 6 to 100 years. Ten milliliters of peripheral blood were drawn from each donor into EDTA-treated Vacutainer tubes. Ficoll-Paque density-gradient centrifugation was used to isolate PBMCs, with at least 7 million obtained per sample. Trizol reagent was used to extract total RNA from the PBMCs, yielding at least 5 micrograms per sample. For every donor, an aliquot of PBMCs went through flow cytometry to measure the percentages of naive CD45RAhigh/CD27high T cells. The sample was also linked to a second study, of T cells of mothers and their children. As described in the second report: Nine systemically healthy Caucasian individuals served as donors, namely three mothers together with their six children. cDNA synthesis consumed the entire amount of extracted RNA, loaded at about 1.6 ug RNA in each 15 ul reaction. In the second PCR, sample barcodes and 2-4 random nucleotides were introduced via the M1S primer. More than 8 million TCR beta CDR3 reads were obtained from each mother, and about 3 million reads were obtained from each child. Thymic selection similarly shapes TCR recombination output in related and unrelated pairs, with minor effect from inherited differences. Related mother-child pairs always showed normalized repertoire overlap that was slightly higher than in unrelated mother-child pairs, though the difference was never significant. No persistent microchimeric T cell clones were found, with a detection sensitivity of approximately 100 clones per million clonotypes. The study used deep NGS to compare TCR beta repertoires of mothers and children, seeking features distinguishing related mother-child pairs from unrelated individuals. The mean age was roughly 44 +/- 4 years for the mothers and approximately 11 +/- 4 years for the children. After adapter ligation was performed with NEBNext reagents, the libraries were sequenced on an Illumina HiSeq 2000 with 100+100 nt paired-end reads. To prevent cross-contamination, the mother and child libraries were prepared one month apart and sequenced in separate runs. For each donor, between about 450,000 and 2,300,000 distinct TCR beta clonotypes were identified. Naive TCR beta clonotypes were estimated from low-frequency clonotypes matched to each donor's FACS-determined naive share, without sorting.

The receptor comes from a woman aged 40 to 55 in good health. The material sequenced was blood. The sequence is built from TRBV20-1 and TRBJ1-2, with a tentative D gene TRBD1 over 6 matching bases. The CDR3 has the sequence CSARHTGIGYTF. The DNA is as follows: TGCAGTGCTAGGCACACAGGGATTGGCTACACCTTC.